This TCR beta chain was retrieved from a study of T-cell memory formation after mild COVID-19. Study-wide context: In these data, TCR clusters were largely donor specific.

The CDR3 is 13 amino acids. The V gene lost 1 base and the J gene lost 6 bases, with 6 bases spanning the gap. CDR1 is LGHNA and CDR2 is YNFKEQ in the germline V gene. A remark on this clonotype: The antigen remains unidentified.

TCRdb reprocessed the 5' RACE reads via MiXCR and lists one record per CDR3 protein. Counted here are some 150,000 distinct CDR3 sequences, 14% occurring once; the ten biggest clones make up 25% to 30%. Overall study results and limits: Within pre-infection memory, some responding clones were found, suggesting cross-reactive memory joined. Later expanders leaned CD4+, whereas day 15 to 85 contracting clones were balanced CD4/CD8. Most CD4+ clones that shrank were in CM and EM, while CD8+ ones turned up in EMRA.

This TCR derives from an adult woman who had mild COVID-19 (a few samples of this study predate the infection). Cell type and time point are not known. The sample taken for sequencing was PBMCs or a T cell subset sorted from them (not recorded which). The chain recombines TRBV4-2 with TRBJ2-2; no definite D call. The CDR3 bases are TGTGCCAGCAGCCAAGGGGCCGCCGGGGAGCTGTTTTTT. Protein sequence: CASSQGAAGELFF.